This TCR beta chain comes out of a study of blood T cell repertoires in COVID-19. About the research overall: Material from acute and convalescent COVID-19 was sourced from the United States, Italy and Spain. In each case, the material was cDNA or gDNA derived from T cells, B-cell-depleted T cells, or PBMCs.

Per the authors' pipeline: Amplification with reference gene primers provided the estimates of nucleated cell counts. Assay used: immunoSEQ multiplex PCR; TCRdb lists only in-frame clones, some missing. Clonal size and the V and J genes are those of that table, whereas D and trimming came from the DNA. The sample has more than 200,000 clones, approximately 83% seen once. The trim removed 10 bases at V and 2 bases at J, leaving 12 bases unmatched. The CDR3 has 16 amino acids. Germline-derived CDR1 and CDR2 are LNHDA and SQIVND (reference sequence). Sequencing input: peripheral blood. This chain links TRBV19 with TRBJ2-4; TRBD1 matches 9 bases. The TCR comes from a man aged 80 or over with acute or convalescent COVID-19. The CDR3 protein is CATKGQGRWTKNIQYF. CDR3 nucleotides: TGTGCCACAAAGGGACAGGGCCGTTGGACCAAAAACATTCAGTACTTC.